The T cell receptor beta chain under discussion was sequenced for a study of control samples from healthy donors and cancer patients. The CDR3 length is 17 residues. Germline lookup yields CDR1 SGHTA and CDR2 FQGNSA. V lost 2 bases and J lost 5; bases outside the gene matches: 12. The method was immunoSEQ multiplex PCR; TCRdb's version includes in-frame clones alone and lacks a portion of them. This sample has just under 100,000 clones, with 90% to 95% found just once. The origin of this receptor is a man aged 18 to 30 in good health. This rearrangement joins TRBV7-2 to TRBJ1-2; 9 positions match TRBD1. The sequenced material came from blood. The CDR3 nucleotides read TGTGCCAGCAGCTTATCTGAGGGGGGGACAGGGTCGTATGGCTACACCTTC. It codes for CASSLSEGGTGSYGYTF. Drawing the rest from reference TRBV7-2 and TRBJ1-2, the complete variable domain is GAGVSQSPSNKVTEKGKDVELRCDPISGHTALYWYRQSLGQGLEFLIYFQGNSAPDKSGLPSDRFSAERTGGSVSTLTIQRTQQEDSAVYLCASSLSEGGTGSYGYTFGSGTRLTVV.